This TCR beta chain was profiled in a study of cytomegalovirus exposure and HLA in healthy donors. Whole-study context: A later analysis reported the roughly 120 validation repertoires used the same platform as the approximately 670 first-cohort repertoires.

Sequencing used immunoSEQ multiplex PCR; TCRdb keeps in-frame clones, though not all of them. The sample records tens of thousands of clones, about 96% being singletons. Trimming took off 5 bases at V and 0 bases at J, with 13 bases between the two ends. This CDR3 contains 15 residues. Germline V lookup: CDR1 LNHDA, CDR2 SQIVND (reference sequence). Remarks on this clone: Its antigen is unidentified.

Study-wide points: CMV antigen specificity was confirmed in vitro for a few CMV-associated chains. There were some public TCRs occurring in many donors, but most TCR sequences were rare. A list of around 160 TCR beta chains associated with cytomegalovirus was given.

The TCR sequence derives from a man between 18 and 35 years old in good health and CMV-seronegative. The rearrangement links TRBV19 to TRBJ1-1; D is perhaps TRBD1 (6 bases). Material: PBMCs. Here the CDR3 reads CASSWAGEMNTEAFF. The CDR3 region has the DNA TGTGCCAGTAGTTGGGCAGGGGAAATGAACACTGAAGCTTTCTTT.